This T cell receptor beta chain was observed in a study of Tregs in tolerant kidney transplant recipients. The CDR3 totals 12 residues. Germline loops: CDR1 MDHEN, CDR2 SYDVKM. Trimming removed 6 bases from V and 8 bases from J, with 13 bases in between. Clones were read by immunoSEQ multiplex PCR, and TCRdb kept only the in-frame ones, dropping some. This sample has around 52,000 clones, with approximately 82% found just once. The study's findings and limits: The small number of patients limits these findings pending further validation. This study did not directly address biological reproducibility.

Details on this clone: Its antigen remains unknown.

The sample taken for sequencing was CD4+ T cells from blood. The source of this sequence is a human donor in good health. This chain connects TRBV28 to TRBJ1-2, with D unclear. DNA for the CDR3: TGTGCCAGCAGGGCACGGGGTTGGGGCTACACCTTC. This codes for CASRARGWGYTF.